This T cell receptor (beta chain) was observed in a study of tumor-infiltrating lymphocytes in primary liver carcinoma. As regards this clonotype: Since a much larger clone is just one base distant, this may be a read error.

The CDR3 is 16 amino acids. V lost 0 bases, J lost 5 bases, and 17 bases lay in between. CDR1 LNHNV and CDR2 YYDKDF come from the germline V gene (reference sequence). Co-extraction of RNA and DNA was performed on about 19-32 mg of unsorted bulk tissue. Samples came from superior, inferior, lateral poles and tumor centre. Production of TCR beta cDNA used 400 to 600 ng total RNA together with a constant-region primer. Modified slightly, ARM-PCR produced TCR beta libraries over three nested multiplex PCR rounds. The first two PCR rounds used TRBV1-TRBV30 forward primers with a C-beta reverse primer, roughly 10 cycles each. MiXCR, run by TCRdb on the multiplex PCR reads, gives a single entry per CDR3 protein. The data show tens of thousands of distinct CDR3 sequences, about 80% seen once.

This clonotype was obtained from a man in his forties or fifties with primary liver carcinoma and hepatitis B virus infection. This chain links TRBV15 with TRBJ2-7; D unresolved. Sequencing used liver tumor tissue from sampling region 3. Sample subset: tumor region T3, left-lateral pole. CDR3 nucleotides: TGTGCCACCAGCAGAGATCTTCGGTCCTACTGCGACGAGCAGTACTTC. Translated: CATSRDLRSYCDEQYF.